This is a list of T cell receptor beta chains from one sample in a study of CD8+ T cells in alopecia areata. Libraries were prepared by immunoSEQ multiplex PCR; TCRdb keeps only in-frame clonotypes and omits some of them. The data show more than 200,000 clones, over 60% seen once. This material consisted of CD4+ T cells sorted from blood, taken between weeks 43 and 45, from a patient treated with tofacitinib. These receptor sequences come from a human donor with alopecia areata. The CDR3 runs from the conserved cysteine through the conserved F or W. The D gene is left open where the match is weak. Where a row states a size, it is once, few, many or the class of an expanded clone; other rows omit it.

clone size	J gene	V gene	D gene	CDR3 DNA	CDR3 protein
few	TRBJ1-1	TRBV7-2	TRBD1	TGTGCCAGCAGCTTATATCGGGACAGGGGAGTCGCTTTCTTT	CASSLYRDRGVAFF
.	TRBJ2-6	TRBV7-2	TRBD1	TGTGCCAGCAGACCCGGGACAGGGGCCGGGGCCAACGTCCTGACTTTC	CASRPGTGAGANVLTF
once	TRBJ2-1	TRBV30	.	TGTGCCTGGAGTACAGGGTTGGGTAATGAGCAGTTCTTC	CAWSTGLGNEQFF
.	TRBJ2-2	TRBV19	TRBD1	TGTGCCAGTAAGGCTGGGGGACAGGTCACCGGGGAGCTGTTTTTT	CASKAGGQVTGELFF
many	TRBJ1-4	TRBV11-2	.	TGTGCCAGCAGCTCGTCATACGGAGAAAAACTGTTTTTT	CASSSSYGEKLFF
.	TRBJ2-7	TRBV7-9	.	TGTGCCAGCAGCTTAGCTGAAATCCCCGAGCAGTACTTC	CASSLAEIPEQYF
few	TRBJ1-1	TRBV5-1	.	TGCGCCAGCAGCCTACAGGGTCCGGACACTGAAGCTTTCTTT	CASSLQGPDTEAFF
.	TRBJ2-2	TRBV9	.	TGTGCCAGCAGCACGGAGTTCGTCCCCGGGGAGCTGTTTTTT	CASSTEFVPGELFF
once	TRBJ2-5	TRBV10-3	TRBD2	TGTGCCACTTCAAGCGGGGAGAACGCCCCTGAGACCCAGTACTTC	CATSSGENAPETQYF
.	TRBJ2-1	TRBV5-1	.	TGCGCCAGCAGCGGTGGGGGACCTCCCTACAATGAGCAGTTCTTC	CASSGGGPPYNEQFF
.	TRBJ1-1	TRBV28	.	TGTGCCAGCAGTTTAAACTCGGGGACTGAAGCTTTCTTT	CASSLNSGTEAFF
once	TRBJ1-1	TRBV29-1	.	TGCAGCGTTGGCAGGGCCACTGAAGCTTTCTTT	CSVGRATEAFF
.	TRBJ1-2	TRBV25-1	TRBD1	TGTGCCAGCAGAGAACAGGGGGACGGCTATGGCTACACCTTC	CASREQGDGYGYTF
.	TRBJ2-7	TRBV7-2	TRBD1	TGTGCCAGCGCGACAGGGCGATCGGCCTACGAGCAGTACTTC	CASATGRSAYEQYF
.	TRBJ2-1	TRBV7-2	.	TGTGCCAGCAGCTCCCTGGGGGCCGGAAGCTCCTACAATGAGCAGTTCTTC	CASSSLGAGSSYNEQFF
few	TRBJ2-2	TRBV19	.	TGTGCCAGTACCGCATACGCGAACACCGGGGAGCTGTTTTTT	CASTAYANTGELFF
.	TRBJ1-2	TRBV29-1	.	TGCAGCGTTGCATCCGGGGAGAGGGCTGGCTACACCTTC	CSVASGERAGYTF
.	TRBJ2-1	TRBV25-1	.	TGTGCCAGCAGTGAAACGAGATTAAGGGGGGGGGATGAGCAGTTCTTC	CASSETRLRGGDEQFF
.	TRBJ2-5	TRBV29-1	TRBD1	TGCAGCGTTAGGACAGGGCGCATCGGGACCCAGTACTTC	CSVRTGRIGTQYF
.	TRBJ2-7	TRBV10-3	.	TGTGCCATCAGTGAGTCGATGGCGAAGACCTACGAGCAGTACTTC	CAISESMAKTYEQYF
few	TRBJ1-4	TRBV5-6	.	TGTGCCAGCAGCCTGGGGCTCTCCGGGACGGTGTTTTTT	CASSLGLSGTVFF
.	TRBJ1-5	TRBV15	.	TGTGCCACCGGGTTGGGTCCCGATATTCAGCCCCAGCATTTT	CATGLGPDIQPQHF
.	TRBJ1-2	TRBV27	TRBD1	TGTGCCAGCAGCCCCGACAGGGAGGGTGGCTACACCTTC	CASSPDREGGYTF
.	TRBJ1-5	TRBV18	.	TGTGCCATCGGGGGGTATCAGCCCCAGCATTTT	CAIGGYQPQHF
.	TRBJ1-1	TRBV20-1	.	TGCAGTGCTAGGAGGAACACTGAAGCTTTCTTT	CSARRNTEAFF
.	TRBJ2-5	TRBV21-1	.	TGTGCCAGCAGCAACCCAGGGAGAGCGGGAGAGACCCAGTACTTC	CASSNPGRAGETQYF
.	TRBJ2-5	TRBV7-9	TRBD1	TGTGCCAGCAGCCCCGGACAGGGGCGGACCCAGTACTTC	CASSPGQGRTQYF
.	TRBJ2-5	TRBV6-5	.	TGTACCAGCAGTTACACGGGAGTAAGGGGGGAGACCCAGTACTTC	CTSSYTGVRGETQYF
.	TRBJ1-1	TRBV6-5	.	TGTGCCAGCCAAGGACCGTTGGGCACTGAAGCTTTCTTT	CASQGPLGTEAFF
once	TRBJ1-1	TRBV5-1	.	TGCGCCAGCAGGGTGAACACTGAAGCTTTCTTT	CASRVNTEAFF
.	TRBJ2-1	TRBV10-3	.	TGTGCCATCAGCGACGGACAGTTCTATGAGCAGTTCTTC	CAISDGQFYEQFF
.	TRBJ2-5	TRBV29-1	.	TGCAGCGTTGGGGCGGTCTTGCAAGAGACCCAGTACTTC	CSVGAVLQETQYF
few	TRBJ1-6	TRBV6-1	.	TGTGCCAGTAACTCGGTGGCAGGGACAACGTCACCCCTCCACTTT	CASNSVAGTTSPLHF
.	TRBJ1-1	TRBV27	.	TGTGCCAGCAGTCCGGGGATCACCCTGAACACTGAAGCTTTCTTT	CASSPGITLNTEAFF
.	TRBJ2-5	TRBV30	.	TGTGCCTGGAGTCGTACGGACCAAGAGACCCAGTACTTC	CAWSRTDQETQYF
few	TRBJ2-1	TRBV29-1	TRBD2	TGCAGCTCGGGACTAGCGGGGTACAATGAGCAGTTCTTC	CSSGLAGYNEQFF